This TCR beta chain was documented in a study of CD8+ T cells in alopecia areata. Study details: C3H/HeJ donors aged about 6-13 months with spontaneous alopecia supplied skin grafted onto roughly 6-10-week-old female C3H/HeJ mice. Study conclusions and caveats: For lesional scalp, especially alopecia totalis/universalis, clonality was higher than in normal scalp.

Following extraction, RNA underwent reverse transcription to cDNA, which served as the sequencing template. Some clones are missing from TCRdb's copy, which holds only in-frame ones; the method was immunoSEQ multiplex PCR. The sample offers about 120,000 clones and no singletons, the top ten holding around 19%. A remark on this clone: The antigen is undetermined. Each gene name is a mouse one. The read ends 4 residues early relative to the CDR3; the germline J gene fills the gap.

The CDR3 sequence is 15 residues long. Trimming at V came to 3 bases and at J to 0 bases, leaving 6 bases not matched to a gene. The germline gives CDR1 NSHNY, CDR2 SYGAGN. The rearrangement joins TRBV13-1 to TRBJ2-7; 7 bases line up with TRBD2. The specimen sequenced was lesional skin. This clonotype originated in a C3H/HeJ mouse with alopecia areata. For the strain, the MHC haplotype given is H2-k. The CDR3 DNA, read in part, is TGTGCCAGCAGTGGTGGGGGGACTTTCTCCTAT. It translates to CASSGGGTFSY. The full CDR3 reads CASSGGGTFSYEQYF.